Listed here are 23 T cell receptor beta chains from one sample, sequenced in a study of blood T cells in healthy people across ages. Primed by a sample-barcoded 5' primer and a J-beta primer mix, a second PCR proceeded for 7 to 11 cycles. TCRdb reprocessed the 5' RACE reads via MiXCR and lists one record per CDR3 protein. The top ten clones hold less than 20% of a sample with about 570,000 distinct CDR3 sequences, 27% of them seen once. The specimen sequenced was blood. These receptors originate from a woman in her 70s in good health.

This rearrangement joins TRBV3-1 to TRBJ2-2; no firm D call. Trimming shortened V by 6 bases and J by 2 bases, and 13 bases separated the two germline ends. This CDR3 is 15 amino acids long. Germline V gene sequence: CDR1 LGHDT, CDR2 YNNKEL (reference sequence). The DNA for the CDR3 is TGTGCCAGCAGACCGAGTAGTATCAACACCGGGGAGCTGTTTTTT. This codes for CASRPSSINTGELFF. The full variable domain, rest sourced from reference TRBV3-1 and TRBJ2-2, is DTAVSQTPKYLVTQMGNDKSIKCEQNLGHDTMYWYKQDSKKFLKIMFSYNNKELIINETVPNRFSPKSPDKAHLNLHINSLELGDSAVYFCASRPSSINTGELFFGEGSRLTVL.

V is TRBV6-6 and J is TRBJ1-2; D uncertain. The CDR3 loop spans 12 amino acids. V lost 8 bases and J lost 3, with 10 bases in between. Germline lookup yields CDR1 MNHNY and CDR2 SVGAGI (reference sequence). The CDR3 sequence: CASRGRDYGYTF. CDR3 nucleotides: TGTGCCAGCCGAGGGAGGGACTATGGCTACACCTTC.

A few counts support this clonotype. The CDR3 nucleotides read TGTGCCAGCAGCACGACTAACTACAATGAGCAGTTCTTC. It is translated as CASSTTNYNEQFF. V usage is TRBV7-8 and J usage is TRBJ2-1; D is possibly TRBD2 (5 bases). Germline V gives CDR1 SGHVS, CDR2 FQNEAQ. V dropped 5 bases and J dropped 3 bases, with 8 bases sitting between them. The CDR3 sequence is 13 residues long.

The rearrangement joins TRBV3-1 to TRBJ1-2; no clear D. Per the germline V gene, CDR1 is LGHDT and CDR2 is YNNKEL (reference sequence). The CDR3 runs 13 residues. Trimming cost V 2 bases and J 6 bases, with 10 bases left between them. The CDR3 spells CASSQLEGDGYTF. The CDR3 DNA is TGTGCCAGCAGCCAATTGGAGGGAGATGGCTACACCTTC.

This clonotype was found once. Mismatch with germline at one junction end may stem from a read error. The chain joins TRBV20-1 to TRBJ2-5; D is undetermined. The CDR3 loop spans 13 amino acids. Germline CDR1 reads DFQATT; CDR2 reads SNEGSKA (reference sequence). CDR3 nucleotides: TGCAGCGCTAGGGCCTCATTGGCGAAGACCCAGTACTTC. Translated: CSARASLAKTQYF.

This rearrangement joins TRBV7-2 to TRBJ2-1; 7 nucleotides match TRBD2. With V trimmed by 5 bases and J by 4 bases, 11 bases remained unmatched. The V gene's germline CDR1 is SGHTA and CDR2 FQGNSA. The CDR3 is 16 amino acids. The CDR3 spells CASSPLGGSGYNEQFF. CDR3 DNA: TGTGCCAGCAGCCCCCTGGGTGGTAGCGGGTACAATGAGCAGTTCTTC.

This clonotype appeared a few times. V gene TRBV12-5 combines with J gene TRBJ1-1; D is possibly TRBD1 (6 bases). The CDR3 is 14 residues long. The ends were cut back, 5 bases at V and 7 bases at J, with 17 bases in the middle. Germline-derived CDR1 and CDR2 are LGHNT and FRNRAP. CDR3 coding DNA: TGTGCTAGTGGTCCCTGGGGGGGGGCGGGTGAAGCTTTCTTT. Protein product: CASGPWGGAGEAFF.

This clonotype was found a few times. This chain uses TRBV4-3 with TRBJ2-1; 11 bases map to TRBD2. The J segment lost 4 bases and the V segment lost 3 bases, leaving 11 bases of the junction unmatched. CDR3 length: 18 residues. Germline loops: CDR1 LGHNA, CDR2 YSLEER. The CDR3 nucleotides read TGCGCCAGCAGCCAGGATTGGAGAAGGACTAGCGGGTACAATGAGCAGTTCTTC. Translated: CASSQDWRRTSGYNEQFF.

This chain joins TRBV25-1 and TRBJ1-3; 10 bases align to TRBD1. V was clipped by 3 bases and J by 7 bases; unmatched bases: 6. The CDR3 runs to 15 residues. The germline CDR1 and CDR2 sequences are MGHDK and SYGVNS. The CDR3 reads CASSDPRQGANTIYF. CDR3 DNA: TGTGCCAGCAGTGACCCCCGACAGGGGGCCAACACCATATATTTT.

This clonotype was seen a few times. The chain joins TRBV20-1 to TRBJ1-4; 11 bases are shared with TRBD1. J lost 6 bases, V lost 5 bases, and 5 bases had no gene match. Germline loops: CDR1 DFQATT, CDR2 SNEGSKA (reference sequence). The CDR3 consists of 14 residues. CDR3 loop: CSAFGTGGDEKLFF. The CDR3 DNA is TGCAGTGCTTTCGGGACAGGGGGAGATGAAAAACTGTTTTTT.

The sample holds a few counts of this clonotype. The chain carries TRBV5-6 and TRBJ2-1; 7 nucleotides agree with TRBD2. Germline V gene sequence: CDR1 SGHDT, CDR2 YYEEEE. The CDR3 extends over 15 amino acids. V lost 0 bases and J lost 4; bases outside the gene matches: 4. The CDR3 region is CASSLVGGGYNEQFF. The CDR3 bases are TGTGCCAGCAGCTTGGTAGGCGGGGGATACAATGAGCAGTTCTTC.

This clonotype was counted a few times. This rearrangement joins TRBV5-5 to TRBJ2-6; D may be TRBD1 (5 bases). CDR3 length equals 15 residues. Deletions cut 0 bases from V and 1 base from J, with 5 bases between. Germline V lookup: CDR1 SGHKS, CDR2 YYEKEE (reference sequence). The CDR3 is CASSLGQSGANVLTF. CDR3 bases: TGTGCCAGCAGCTTGGGACAGTCTGGGGCCAACGTCCTGACTTTC.

This clonotype was counted a few times. The chain uses TRBV5-1 and TRBJ2-5; TRBD2 matches at 12 bases. This CDR3 comprises 16 residues. CDR1 SGHRS and CDR2 YFSETQ come from the germline V gene. V lost 4 bases, J lost 5 bases, and 9 bases stayed unmatched. The CDR3, as DNA: TGCGCCAGCAGCCTGACTAGCGGGGGATCGTGGGAGACCCAGTACTTC. Translation: CASSLTSGGSWETQYF.

This clonotype was seen a handful of times. The chain links TRBV6-5 to TRBJ2-5; possible D gene TRBD1, 6 bases. Matching the DNA end better, TRBJ2-7 makes the J call doubtful. There are 14 residues in the CDR3. Germline CDR1 and CDR2: MNHEY and SVGAGI. The CDR3 sequence is CASSRTGHLYEQYF. In nucleotides, the CDR3 is TGTGCCAGCAGTCGCACGGGACACCTTTACGAGCAGTACTTC.

The count of this clonotype is one. V and J are TRBV7-8 and TRBJ1-5; TRBD1 might be the D (6 bases). V was trimmed by 3 bases and J by 3 bases, leaving 12 bases between them. This CDR3 spans 15 amino acids. Germline V lookup: CDR1 SGHVS, CDR2 FQNEAQ. The CDR3: CASSFSGVLNQPQHF. CDR3 DNA sequence: TGTGCCAGCAGCTTTTCAGGGGTCCTCAATCAGCCCCAGCATTTT.

The chain links TRBV11-2 to TRBJ2-3; D could derive from TRBD1 or TRBD2 (6 bases each). Germline V gene data show CDR1 as SGHAT and CDR2 as FQNNGV. The CDR3 runs to 17 residues. V lost 1 base and J lost 3, with 17 bases in between. The CDR3 nucleotides read TGTGCCAGCAGCTTAGGTTTTTGGGGGGCCGAGACAGATACGCAGTATTTT. It is translated as CASSLGFWGAETDTQYF.

This chain connects TRBV6-6 to TRBJ2-1; 10 positions agree with TRBD2. The length of the CDR3 is 15 residues. After removal of 4 bases from V and 2 bases from J, the junction contained 2 bases not matched to a gene. Germline V gives CDR1 MNHNY, CDR2 SVGAGI (reference sequence). Here the CDR3 reads CASSSSGRPYNEQFF. Here the CDR3 DNA reads TGTGCCAGCAGTTCTAGCGGGAGACCCTACAATGAGCAGTTCTTC.

This clonotype has just a few counts. The rearrangement joins TRBV5-1 to TRBJ2-3; 8 bases are shared with TRBD1. With 4 bases clipped from V and 7 bases from J, the junction kept 8 bases outside the gene matches. Germline V lookup: CDR1 SGHRS, CDR2 YFSETQ. The CDR3 covers 14 residues. DNA for the CDR3: TGCGCCAGCAGCCCAGGGGGCCCTACAAATACGCAGTATTTT. Protein: CASSPGGPTNTQYF.

The V gene is TRBV11-2, the J gene TRBJ2-5; 7 bases fit TRBD1. V gave up 2 bases and J gave up 2 bases; unmatched junction bases: 5. Germline assignment: CDR1 SGHAT and CDR2 FQNNGV. There are 15 residues in the CDR3. The CDR3, as DNA: TGTGCCAGCAGCTTAATGGGACAGACACAAGAGACCCAGTACTTC. It specifies CASSLMGQTQETQYF.

This clonotype was counted a few times. The chain links TRBV4-2 to TRBJ2-6; no clear D. Deletions cut 1 base from V and 4 bases from J, with 8 bases between. The CDR3 runs 15 residues. Germline V CDR1 and CDR2: LGHNA, YNFKEQ. CDR3 sequence reads: CASSQGFSGANVLTF. In nucleotides, the CDR3 is TGTGCCAGCAGCCAAGGATTCTCGGGGGCCAACGTCCTGACTTTC.

This clonotype was seen a few times. V gene TRBV3-1 combines with J gene TRBJ1-2; D is ambiguous. This CDR3 spans 14 amino acids. Looked up from germline, CDR1 is LGHDT and CDR2 is YNNKEL (reference sequence). Trimming left V 0 bases short and J 6 bases short, with 11 bases between. The CDR3 DNA reads TGTGCCAGCAGCCAAGAAGGGTTACAGAATGGCTACACCTTC. Amino acids: CASSQEGLQNGYTF.

The chain links TRBV15 to TRBJ2-1; D is undetermined. V lost 3 bases to trimming and J lost 0 bases, with 12 bases between them. The CDR3 extends over 16 amino acids. Germline V gene data show CDR1 as LNHNV and CDR2 as YYDKDF (reference sequence). DNA of the CDR3: TGTGCCACCAGCAGTGAACTTCCCAGCTCCTACAATGAGCAGTTCTTC. Translating gives CATSSELPSSYNEQFF.

A few counts support this clonotype. This chain connects TRBV5-1 to TRBJ2-7, with D maybe TRBD1 (7 bases). Deletions cut 4 bases from V and 4 bases from J, with 18 bases between. The CDR3 has 15 residues. Germline-derived CDR1 and CDR2 are SGHRS and YFSETQ. CDR3 sequence reads: CASSAGPGQSYEQYF. DNA for the CDR3: TGCGCCAGCAGCGCGGGACCGGGACAGTCTTACGAGCAGTACTTC.